The T cell receptor beta chain described here comes from a study of PD-1 blockade in mismatch repair-deficient tumors. Points from the study as a whole: Rapid post-treatment expansion, then contraction, generally preceding radiologic response, marked tumor-resident clones.

Germline V gene sequence: CDR1 SGHAT, CDR2 FQNNGV. The ends lost 5 bases at V and 1 base at J; junction bases unmatched: 4. This CDR3 spans 14 amino acids. Every patient had mismatch repair deficiency by PCR or immunohistochemistry. Three pembrolizumab responders had their TCRs sequenced. On this clone itself: Its specificity is unknown.

Assay: immunoSEQ multiplex PCR; the TCRdb copy retains only in-frame clones and omits some. The sample contains fewer than 25,000 clones, over 70% of which appear only once. Sequencing used PBMCs, obtained 52 weeks after starting pembrolizumab. The chain employs TRBV11-2 and TRBJ2-5; 7 bases match TRBD1. This clonotype was sampled from an adult with mismatch repair-deficient cancer. For the CDR3, the DNA is TGTGCCAGCAGCCTGACAGGGTCCCAAGAGACCCAGTACTTC. Translation: CASSLTGSQETQYF.